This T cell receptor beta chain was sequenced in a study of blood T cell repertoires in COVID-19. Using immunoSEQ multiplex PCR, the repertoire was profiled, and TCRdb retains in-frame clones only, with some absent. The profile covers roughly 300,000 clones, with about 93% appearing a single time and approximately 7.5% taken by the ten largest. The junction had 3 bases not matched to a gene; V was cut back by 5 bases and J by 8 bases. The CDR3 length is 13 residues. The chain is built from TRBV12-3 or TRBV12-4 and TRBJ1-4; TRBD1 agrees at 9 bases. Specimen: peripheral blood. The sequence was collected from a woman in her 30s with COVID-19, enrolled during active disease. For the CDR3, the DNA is TGTGCCAGCAGTCGGACAGGGGCCGAAAAACTGTTTTTT. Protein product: CASSRTGAEKLFF.